This TCR beta chain was captured by sequencing in a study of graft-versus-host responses after intestinal transplantation. Background on the study: Multivisceral, liver-intestinal, or isolated intestinal transplants were performed in recipients. All recipients were given anti-thymocyte globulin induction, and tacrolimus and steroids were then administered for about three years. Study-level points and caveats: Recipient marrow harbored GvH clones, some of which surfaced first in ileum or blood. High graft-versus-host to host-versus-graft T cell clonal ratios marked allografts of patients with graft-donor macrochimerism.

Notes on this clone: What it recognizes is unknown.

Germline V lookup: CDR1 SNHLY, CDR2 FYNNEI. V lost 4 bases and J 0 bases, leaving 13 bases between the germline ends. The CDR3 consists of 15 residues. Clones were read by immunoSEQ multiplex PCR, and TCRdb kept only the in-frame ones, dropping some. The sample has under 100,000 clones, approximately 92% seen once. The source of this sequence is a human donor who was the organ donor for an intestinal transplant. The material was unstimulated CD8+ T cells sorted from spleen or lymph node cells, obtained before transplant. The chain joins TRBV2 to TRBJ2-7, with D possibly being TRBD1 (6 bases). The CDR3 region is CASSGGEGDSYEQYF. In DNA form, the CDR3 reads TGTGCCAGCAGTGGGGGTGAGGGGGACTCCTACGAGCAGTACTTC. Based on the CDR3 plus reference TRBV2 and TRBJ2-7, the full variable domain is EPEVTQTPSHQVTQMGQEVILRCVPISNHLYFYWYRQILGQKVEFLVSFYNNEISEKSEIFDDQFSVERPDGSNFTLKIRSTKLEDSAMYFCASSGGEGDSYEQYFGPGTRLTVT.